Listed below are T cell receptor beta chains from one sample, sequenced in a study of blood T cell repertoires in COVID-19. Sequencing used immunoSEQ multiplex PCR; TCRdb keeps in-frame clones, though not all of them. The profile shows around 46,000 clones, over 80% of them singletons. The sequenced sample consisted of peripheral blood. These receptors all stem from a human donor in a cohort sampled during active COVID-19. Both conserved end residues are part of each CDR3. The D gene is left open where the match is weak. Size values are once, few and many counts, or a class for expanded clones, and some rows have none.

d_gene,abundance,j_gene,v_gene,CDR3nt,CDR3aa
TRBD1,-,TRBJ2-7,TRBV7-8,TGTGCCAGCAGCCTACACCGGGACAGGCGCTCCTACGAGCAGTACTTC,CASSLHRDRRSYEQYF
-,-,TRBJ2-5,TRBV18,TGTGCCAGCTCACCACCGAGCTCAGAGACCCAGTACTTC,CASSPPSSETQYF
TRBD2,-,TRBJ2-3,TRBV11-2,TGTGCCAGCAGCTTAGGCGGGAGTATGCCGCAGTATTTT,CASSLGGSMPQYF
-,-,TRBJ2-1,TRBV5-1,TGCGCCAGCAGCTTGGTCATTAGCGATGAGCAGTTCTTC,CASSLVISDEQFF
TRBD2,-,TRBJ2-1,TRBV30,TGTGCCTGGAACCCCGGACTAGCGGGGCTGTACAATGAGCAGTTCTTC,CAWNPGLAGLYNEQFF
-,-,TRBJ1-5,TRBV27,TGTGCCAGCGGGAGGTCTGGTCAGCCCCAGCATTTT,CASGRSGQPQHF
-,-,TRBJ2-7,TRBV2,TGTGCCAGCAGCCAGAACTACGAGCAGTACTTC,CASSQNYEQYF
-,-,TRBJ1-6,TRBV15,TGTGCCACCAGCAGAGGAAGGGAGAATTCACCCCTCCACTTT,CATSRGRENSPLHF
TRBD1,-,TRBJ2-7,TRBV6-5,TGTGCCAGTACCTCCGGGACAGGGGCATTCGAGCAGTACTTC,CASTSGTGAFEQYF
-,-,TRBJ2-7,TRBV5-1,TGCGCCAGCAGCCTACGGACAGAGGCAACCTACGAGCAGTACTTC,CASSLRTEATYEQYF
TRBD2,-,TRBJ2-3,TRBV28,TGTGCCAGCAGTTCCCTAGCGGGATCAGATACGCAGTATTTT,CASSSLAGSDTQYF
TRBD2,few,TRBJ2-7,TRBV15,TGTGCCACCAGCAGTGCCGGGGGGGAGACCTACGAGCAGTACTTC,CATSSAGGETYEQYF
TRBD1,-,TRBJ1-1,TRBV6-5,TGTGCCAGCAGTTACGGGACAGGGGGGAACACTGAAGCTTTCTTT,CASSYGTGGNTEAFF
TRBD1,-,TRBJ2-7,TRBV5-6,TGTGCCAGCAGCATTTGGGACAGATCTTACTACGAGCAGTACTTC,CASSIWDRSYYEQYF
TRBD1,once,TRBJ2-7,TRBV2,TGTGCCAGCAGATTGACAGGGGGCAACGAGCAGTACTTC,CASRLTGGNEQYF
-,-,TRBJ1-3,TRBV5-1,TGCGCCAGCAGCTTGACGGGGACTGGAAACACCATATATTTT,CASSLTGTGNTIYF
TRBD1,-,TRBJ1-5,TRBV7-9,TGTGCCAGCAGCCCCGGGACAGGGAATCAGCCCCAGCATTTT,CASSPGTGNQPQHF
-,-,TRBJ2-1,TRBV27,TGTGCCAGCAGTTTATCTAGTAGTCATGAGCAGTTCTTC,CASSLSSSHEQFF
-,-,TRBJ2-7,TRBV6-6,TGTGCCAGCAGTTACTCGACGGGGTTGGAGCAGTACTTC,CASSYSTGLEQYF
TRBD1,-,TRBJ2-7,TRBV9,TGTGCCAGCAGCGTAGGTGTGGGACAGGACTACGAGCAGTACTTC,CASSVGVGQDYEQYF
TRBD2,-,TRBJ2-7,TRBV3-1/TRBV3-2,TGTGCCAGCAGCTGGGTAGCGGGAGCCTACGAGCAGTACTTC,CASSWVAGAYEQYF
TRBD1,-,TRBJ1-1,TRBV5-1,TGCGCCAGCAGCCGCGGACAGGCGAACACTGAAGCTTTCTTT,CASSRGQANTEAFF
TRBD1,-,TRBJ2-1,TRBV5-1,TGCGCCAGCAGCTTCTTCTCCTTAGGACAGGGGGCGGGTTCTGAGCAGTTCTTC,CASSFFSLGQGAGSEQFF
-,-,TRBJ1-4,TRBV28,TGTGCCAGCAGTTTTCCCCCCGGGGGGAGAGTTGAAAAACTGTTTTTT,CASSFPPGGRVEKLFF
-,-,TRBJ1-2,TRBV7-8,TGTGCCAGCAGCTTATTTAACAGGTTGCGAGGATTGGACTATGGCTACACCTTC,CASSLFNRLRGLDYGYTF
-,-,TRBJ2-6,TRBV4-3,TGCGCCAGCAGCAGACAGTTCTCTGGGGCCAACGTCCTGACTTTC,CASSRQFSGANVLTF
-,-,TRBJ1-2,TRBV10-3,TGTGCCATCAGTCTTGCAGGGGTCTCTCGGGGCTACACCTTC,CAISLAGVSRGYTF
TRBD2,-,TRBJ2-7,TRBV9,TGTGCCAGCAGTCAAGGACTAGCGGGGGACTCCTACGAGCAGTACTTC,CASSQGLAGDSYEQYF
-,-,TRBJ2-7,TRBV6-1,TGTGCCAGCAGTGAAGGGATTAGCTTGCGGGAGCAGTACTTC,CASSEGISLREQYF
-,few,TRBJ2-1,TRBV7-6,TGTGCCAGCAGCACGGGGGACAGCTCCTACAATGAGCAGTTCTTC,CASSTGDSSYNEQFF
-,-,TRBJ2-1,TRBV5-1,TGCGCCAGCAGCTTGGTGGGTACTAGTCCCCCCCCTTACAATGAGCAGTTCTTC,CASSLVGTSPPPYNEQFF
-,medium-sized,TRBJ2-6,TRBV4-3,TGCGCCAGCAGCCAAGATAAGGGGTCCTACTCTGGGGCCAACGTCCTGACTTTC,CASSQDKGSYSGANVLTF
-,-,TRBJ1-2,TRBV7-8,TGTGCCAGCAGCTTAAATAGGGGGGGCTATGGCTACACCTTC,CASSLNRGGYGYTF
-,-,TRBJ2-3,TRBV7-8,TGTGCCAGCAGCTTAGCGATTAGCGGAGGAACAGATACGCAGTATTTT,CASSLAISGGTDTQYF
-,-,TRBJ1-2,TRBV14,TGTGCCAGCAGCCAAGATCGAGGCGGATACTATGGCTACACCTTC,CASSQDRGGYYGYTF
TRBD2,once,TRBJ2-1,TRBV4-2,TGTGCCAGCAGCCAAGGTCGAGCAGCGGGGGGCTTCTACAATGAGCAGTTCTTC,CASSQGRAAGGFYNEQFF
-,-,TRBJ1-6,TRBV27,TGTGCCAGCAGTTTATCAACAGAAAGCTCCTATAATTCACCCCTCCACTTT,CASSLSTESSYNSPLHF
-,few,TRBJ2-7,TRBV5-1,TGCGCCAGCAGCTGGGACAAATCCTACGAGCAGTACTTC,CASSWDKSYEQYF
-,-,TRBJ1-2,TRBV5-6,TGTGCCAGCAGCATACAGGGTGGGAGCGGCTACACCTTC,CASSIQGGSGYTF
-,-,TRBJ2-7,TRBV4-1,TGCGCCAGCAGCCAAGATCCACAGGGTACCCACGAGCAGTACTTC,CASSQDPQGTHEQYF
TRBD2,-,TRBJ2-1,TRBV7-6,TGTGCCAGCAGCTTAGCGCCCAGCGGGGGGGTTTCTGAGCAGTTCTTC,CASSLAPSGGVSEQFF
TRBD2,-,TRBJ2-7,TRBV6-5,TGTGCCAGCAGGCAGACTAGCGGGCACTACGAGCAGTACTTC,CASRQTSGHYEQYF
-,-,TRBJ2-7,TRBV11-2,TGTGCCAGCAGCTCCCTGACAGGCTTCGCCGAGCAGTACTTC,CASSSLTGFAEQYF
TRBD2,-,TRBJ2-5,TRBV29-1,TGCAGCGTTGACCGGGGGACTAGCGGCGGGACCCAGTACTTC,CSVDRGTSGGTQYF
TRBD2,once,TRBJ2-5,TRBV5-4,TGTGCCAGCAGCTTGAGACTAGCGGGGGGACAAGAGACCCAGTACTTC,CASSLRLAGGQETQYF
-,-,TRBJ2-7,TRBV13,TGTGCCAGCAGCGTCGGGCAGGGCTACGAGCAGTACTTC,CASSVGQGYEQYF
TRBD1,-,TRBJ1-5,TRBV6-2/TRBV6-3,TGTGCCAGCAGTTCGAGACAGGGGGCCGGCAATCAGCCCCAGCATTTT,CASSSRQGAGNQPQHF
TRBD1,-,TRBJ2-7,TRBV11-2,TGTGCCAGTAGCCCGGGACAGTCCTACGAGCAGTACTTC,CASSPGQSYEQYF
TRBD2,-,TRBJ2-3,TRBV27,TGTGCCAGCAGTTTTTCGCGGGAGGGGGGCGATACGCAGTATTTT,CASSFSREGGDTQYF
TRBD2,-,TRBJ2-3,TRBV13,TGTGCCAGCATCCCCCGACTAGCGGAAGGGGATACGCAGTATTTT,CASIPRLAEGDTQYF
-,-,TRBJ1-1,TRBV9,TGTGCCAGCACCGGGGGAGGGGGTATGAACACTGAAGCTTTCTTT,CASTGGGGMNTEAFF
-,-,TRBJ2-7,TRBV6-2/TRBV6-3,TGTGCCAGCAGTAGCCTCCCCTACGAGCAGTACTTC,CASSSLPYEQYF
TRBD2,-,TRBJ2-7,TRBV29-1,TGCAGCGTTGATTTCGGCGGGGGGTACGAGCAGTACTTC,CSVDFGGGYEQYF
-,-,TRBJ1-1,TRBV7-6,TGTGCCAGCAGCCCCGGACAGAATAGGAACACTGAAGCTTTCTTT,CASSPGQNRNTEAFF
TRBD1,-,TRBJ1-2,TRBV7-6,TGTGCCAGCAGCTCCTTGGATGACAGGGTGAAAGGCTACACCTTC,CASSSLDDRVKGYTF
TRBD1,-,TRBJ1-1,TRBV7-6,TGTGCCAGCAGCTCAGGACAGGGGTTGCGGACTGAAGCTTTCTTT,CASSSGQGLRTEAFF
TRBD2,-,TRBJ2-5,TRBV12-3/TRBV12-4,TGTGCCAGCAGTTACGGGGGGGCGGCGGCCCAGTACTTC,CASSYGGAAAQYF
TRBD2,-,TRBJ2-7,TRBV10-2,TGCGCCAGCAGTGGAGCGGGGGCACCGTACTTC,CASSGAGAPYF